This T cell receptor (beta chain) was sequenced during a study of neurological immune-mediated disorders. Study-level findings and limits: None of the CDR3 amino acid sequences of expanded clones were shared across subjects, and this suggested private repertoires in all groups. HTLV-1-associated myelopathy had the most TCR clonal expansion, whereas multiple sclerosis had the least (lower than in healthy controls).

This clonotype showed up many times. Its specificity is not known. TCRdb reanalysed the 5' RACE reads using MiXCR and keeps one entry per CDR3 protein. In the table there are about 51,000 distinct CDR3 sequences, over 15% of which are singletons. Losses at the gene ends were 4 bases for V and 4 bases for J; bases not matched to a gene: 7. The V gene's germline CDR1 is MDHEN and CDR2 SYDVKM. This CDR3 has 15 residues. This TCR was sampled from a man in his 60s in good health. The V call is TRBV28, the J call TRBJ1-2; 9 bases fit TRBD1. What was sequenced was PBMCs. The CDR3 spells CASSSGQGLIYGYTF. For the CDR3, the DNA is TGTGCCAGCAGTTCGGGACAGGGACTGATCTATGGCTACACCTTC.